One sample yielded the 8 T cell receptor beta chains listed below, sequenced in a study of T cell repertoires in cytomegalovirus infection. No antigens are known for them. One entry per CDR3 protein results from TCRdb running MiXCR on the reads. Of approximately 390,000 distinct CDR3 sequences listed, just under 35% were seen once; the top ten hold approximately 12%. The sample in question was cultured PBMCs, obtained from culture after CMV antigen stimulation. The receptors shown here come from a human donor in good health (CMV status not recorded). Some clones in this sample may be carry-over from other donors' samples.

The gene calls are TRBV6-1 and TRBJ1-1, with TRBD1 identical over 7 bases. Trimming took 5 bases from V and 3 from J; bases not matched to a gene: 12. Germline values: CDR1 MNHNS, CDR2 SASEGT. The CDR3 sequence is 16 residues long. As DNA, the CDR3 is TGTGCCAGCAGTTACCTGGTGGGACAGCCGGACACTGAAGCTTTCTTT. Its protein is CASSYLVGQPDTEAFF.

The chain carries TRBV5-4 and TRBJ2-3; possibly TRBD1 for D (6 bases). CDR1 and CDR2 from the germline V gene are SGHNT and YYREEE (reference sequence). Trimming stripped 7 bases from V and 6 bases from J, with 21 bases between. The CDR3 runs 15 residues. CDR3 sequence (DNA): TGTGCCAGCGGCGAAGGGGGAAGGGGTACTGATACGCAGTATTTT. It encodes CASGEGGRGTDTQYF.

This clonotype was observed a handful of times. V usage is TRBV7-9 and J usage is TRBJ2-7; D remains ambiguous. The germline CDR1 and CDR2 sequences are SEHNR and FQNEAQ (reference sequence). The V and J ends lost 0 bases and 6 bases respectively, with 12 bases between them. CDR3 length equals 14 residues. CDR3 coding DNA: TGTGCCAGCAGCTTAGCTACTTCCAAAGGCGAGCAGTACGTC. Its translation: CASSLATSKGEQYV.

This sequence joins TRBV7-2 and TRBJ2-1, with a weak D call TRBD2 (6 bases). The CDR3 loop spans 16 amino acids. Trimming took off 1 base at V and 0 bases at J, with 10 bases between the two ends. Looked up from germline, CDR1 is SGHTA and CDR2 is FQGNSA. CDR3 region: CASSLDFGSSYNEQFF. For the CDR3, the DNA is TGTGCCAGCAGCTTAGACTTCGGGAGCTCCTACAATGAGCAGTTCTTC.

This clonotype was picked up a small number of times. The chain has TRBV11-3 and TRBJ2-7; 13 bases match TRBD2. Per the germline V gene, CDR1 is SGHNT and CDR2 is YENEEA. CDR3 length: 19 amino acids. With 4 bases clipped from V and 6 bases from J, the junction kept 18 bases outside the gene matches. DNA of the CDR3: TGTGCCAGCAGCTGCAGAGTAGGACTAGCGGGAGTAGGACAATGCGAGCAGTACTTC. Its translation: CASSCRVGLAGVGQCEQYF. Variable domain in full (rest from reference TRBV11-3 and TRBJ2-7): EAGVVQSPRYKIIEKKQPVAFWCNPISGHNTLYWYLQNLGQGPELLIRYENEEAVDDSQLPKDRFSAERLKGVDSTLKIQPAELGDSAVYLCASSCRVGLAGVGQCEQYFGPGTRLTVT.

By sample share, this clonotype is large. This chain joins TRBV19 and TRBJ2-5; tentatively, D is TRBD2 (5 bases). This CDR3 has 11 amino acids. Trimming left V 9 bases short and J 5 bases short, with 10 bases between. The germline V gene has CDR1 LNHDA and CDR2 SQIVND (reference sequence). The CDR3 DNA follows: TGTGCCAGCAGCAGAGGGGAGACCCAGTACTTC. Residues: CASSRGETQYF. Variable domain in full (rest from reference TRBV19 and TRBJ2-5): DGGITQSPKYLFRKEGQNVTLSCEQNLNHDAMYWYRQDPGQGLRLIYYSQIVNDFQKGDIAEGYSVSREKKESFPLTVTSAQKNPTAFYLCASSRGETQYFGPGTRLLVL.

This clonotype was seen many times. This chain links TRBV7-2 with TRBJ2-7; the match to TRBD2 covers 11 bases. Germline V gene data show CDR1 as SGHTA and CDR2 as FQGNSA. This CDR3 comprises 16 residues. Trimming at V came to 1 base and at J to 4 bases, leaving 6 bases not matched to a gene. The CDR3 sequence: CASSLGASGRTYEQYF. In DNA, the CDR3 is TGTGCCAGCAGCTTAGGGGCTAGCGGGAGGACTTACGAGCAGTACTTC.

V and J are TRBV28 and TRBJ1-6; D is possibly TRBD1 (5 bases). Germline V lookup: CDR1 MDHEN, CDR2 SYDVKM. The CDR3 runs to 15 residues. V was trimmed by 10 bases and J by 5 bases, leaving 18 bases between them. The CDR3 region has the DNA TGTGCCACCATCCCCAGGGAAGGGGATAATTCACCCCTCCACTTT. Translated: CATIPREGDNSPLHF.